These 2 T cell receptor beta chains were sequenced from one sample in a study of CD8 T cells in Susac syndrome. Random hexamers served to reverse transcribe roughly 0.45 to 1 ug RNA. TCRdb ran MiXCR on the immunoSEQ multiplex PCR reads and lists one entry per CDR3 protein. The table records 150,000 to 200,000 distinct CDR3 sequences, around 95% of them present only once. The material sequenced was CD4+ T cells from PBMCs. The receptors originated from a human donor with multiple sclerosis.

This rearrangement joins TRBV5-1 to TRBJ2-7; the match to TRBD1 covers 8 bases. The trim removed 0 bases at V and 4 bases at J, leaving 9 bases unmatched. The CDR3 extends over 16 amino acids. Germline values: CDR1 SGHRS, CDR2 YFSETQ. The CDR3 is CASSLVGGQGDYEQYF. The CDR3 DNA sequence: TGCGCCAGCAGCTTGGTAGGCGGACAGGGAGATTACGAGCAGTACTTC.

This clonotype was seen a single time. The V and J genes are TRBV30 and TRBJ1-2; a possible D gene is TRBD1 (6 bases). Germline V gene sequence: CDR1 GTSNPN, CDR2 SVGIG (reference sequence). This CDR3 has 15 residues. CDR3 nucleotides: TGTGTCGTCCAGGGGACAAGGGAGTTCAGCTATGGCTACACCTTC. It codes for CVVQGTREFSYGYTF.